The 31 T cell receptor beta chains reported below all come from one sample, sequenced in a study of blood T cells in healthy people across ages. A sample-barcoded 5' primer and a J-beta primer mix were used in a second PCR of about 7 to 12 cycles. TCRdb ran MiXCR on the 5' RACE reads and lists one entry per CDR3 protein. The sample holds hundreds of thousands of distinct CDR3 sequences, more than 45% seen once. The sample comprised blood. Source of these receptors: a man aged 25 to 40 in good health.

Here the CDR3 reads CASSYSHLLSYEQYF. The CDR3 coding sequence is TGTGCCAGCAGTTACTCCCACCTGCTGTCCTACGAGCAGTACTTC. The chain employs TRBV6-5 and TRBJ2-7; D remains unclear. This CDR3 contains 15 residues. Deletions cut 0 bases from V and 1 base from J, with 10 bases between. Looked up from germline, CDR1 is MNHEY and CDR2 is SVGAGI.

The V and J genes are TRBV6-2 or TRBV6-3 and TRBJ2-3; the D is unclear. Germline assignment: CDR1 MNHEY and CDR2 SVGEGT. Trimming removed 5 bases at V and 3 bases at J, with 9 bases between. This CDR3 is built from 13 residues. The DNA of the CDR3 is TGTGCCAGCAGTCTTACAGAAACAGATACGCAGTATTTT. Translating gives CASSLTETDTQYF.

The chain links TRBV6-2 or TRBV6-3 to TRBJ2-5, with 7 bases fitting TRBD1. The V segment lost 10 bases and the J segment 11 bases; nucleotides outside the gene matches: 13. CDR3 length: 12 residues. Germline values: CDR1 MNHEY, CDR2 SVGEGT. CDR3 bases: TGTGCCAACAGCCATGGACAGGATAGACAGTACTTC. Amino acid sequence: CANSHGQDRQYF.

DNA of the CDR3: TGTGCCAGCAGCGTCGGCAGGGGAGGCAATGAGCAGTTCTTC. Translation gives CASSVGRGGNEQFF. The chain employs TRBV13 and TRBJ2-1; D may match TRBD1 or TRBD2 (6 bases each). The CDR3 has 14 residues. CDR1 and CDR2 from the germline V gene are PRHDT and FYEKMQ (reference sequence). Trimming left V 5 bases short and J 6 bases short, with 14 bases between.

Note on this clonotype: It is unclear where the CDR3 begins or ends on the DNA, so no DNA is shown, and the CDR3 is as TCRdb lists it. The V call is TRBV7-6, the J call TRBJ2-3; TRBD2, the table's D call, was not compared with the DNA. The CDR3 comprises 14 residues, both ends counted. CDR1 and CDR2 from the germline V gene are SGHVS and FNYEAQ. CDR3: CASSLWAGGIAGYF.

The CDR3 coding sequence is TGTGCCAGCACCTTCCAGGGCAGGCTTGGAGCTTTCTTT. Its protein product is CASTFQGRLGAFF. The rearrangement joins TRBV2 to TRBJ1-1, with D tentatively TRBD1 (5 bases). CDR1 is SNHLY and CDR2 is FYNNEI in the germline V gene. V lost 7 bases and J 10 bases, leaving 19 bases between the germline ends. This CDR3 has 13 residues.

This clonotype was picked up a small number of times. The chain uses TRBV2 and TRBJ1-2, with a tentative D call TRBD1 (5 bases). Trimming cost V 6 bases and J 1 base, with 9 bases left between them. The germline V gene has CDR1 SNHLY and CDR2 FYNNEI. The CDR3 loop spans 13 amino acids. CDR3 coding DNA: TGTGCCAGCAGGGACAACAATAACTATGGCTACACCTTC. Translation: CASRDNNNYGYTF.

This clonotype was observed a handful of times. The rearrangement joins TRBV6-6 to TRBJ2-5; TRBD2 is a possible D gene (5 bases). Trimming shortened V by 8 bases and J by 5 bases, and 18 bases separated the two germline ends. Germline V gene lookup returns CDR1 MNHNY and CDR2 SVGAGI (reference sequence). This CDR3 has 14 residues. CDR3 protein: CASSGIKAEETQYF. CDR3 nucleotides: TGTGCCAGCTCGGGGATCAAAGCGGAGGAGACCCAGTACTTC.

The chain joins TRBV4-3 to TRBJ2-7; TRBD2 matches 11 bases. V lost 6 bases, J lost 3 bases, and 7 bases stayed unmatched. Germline V gene lookup returns CDR1 LGHNA and CDR2 YSLEER. The CDR3 sequence is 15 residues long. CDR3 amino acids: CASRRGLAADYEQYF. DNA of the CDR3: TGCGCCAGCAGACGGGGACTAGCGGCTGACTACGAGCAGTACTTC.

The rearrangement joins TRBV12-3 or TRBV12-4 to TRBJ1-2; maybe TRBD1 (6 bases). Trimming removed 5 bases at V and 7 bases at J, with 20 bases between. The CDR3 is 15 residues long. CDR3 coding DNA: TGTGCCAGCAGTCCACAGGGCCCGAGGTATGGTGGCTACACCTTC. Translated: CASSPQGPRYGGYTF.

This clonotype was counted between two and nine times. This sequence joins TRBV3-1 and TRBJ2-3; a weak D match, TRBD2 (5 bases). The V end was cut by 1 base, the J end by 9 bases, with 17 bases between. The CDR3 length is 15 residues. Germline V lookup: CDR1 LGHDT, CDR2 YNNKEL (reference sequence). This CDR3 reads CASSQAFGVGGTQYF. CDR3 bases: TGTGCCAGCAGCCAAGCGTTTGGAGTCGGCGGGACGCAGTATTTT.

Points on this clonotype: At one end the junction does not follow the germline gene, possibly because of a read error. The V and J genes are TRBV14 and TRBJ2-2, with 7 bases identical to TRBD2. CDR3 length: 13 amino acids. The germline V gene encodes CDR1 SGHDN and CDR2 FVKESK. DNA for the CDR3: TGTGCCAGCACCCAAGCGGGGACCGGGGAGCTGTTTTTT. Its translation: CASTQAGTGELFF.

In this sample, this clonotype turned up a few times. The chain couples TRBV20-1 to TRBJ2-3, with D maybe TRBD2 (6 bases). The CDR3 is made up of 14 amino acids. V lost 5 bases and J lost 8, with 20 bases in between. CDR1 and CDR2 from the germline V gene are DFQATT and SNEGSKA (reference sequence). DNA of the CDR3: TGCAGTGCTCCGGAGGGGCAGGCTCAGGGTACGCAGTATTTT. Encoded protein: CSAPEGQAQGTQYF.

The table lists this clonotype with a count of one. The chain carries TRBV6-2 or TRBV6-3 and TRBJ2-1, with TRBD2 as a possible D gene (5 bases). This CDR3 has 15 amino acids. The germline V gene has CDR1 MNHEY and CDR2 SVGEGT. V was pared by 2 bases and J by 1 base, with 9 bases between. The CDR3 DNA reads TGTGCCAGCAGTTACGGGGAGCGGTCCTACAATGAGCAGTTCTTC. Protein product: CASSYGERSYNEQFF.

This sequence joins TRBV2 and TRBJ2-5; D is perhaps TRBD1 (6 bases). Trimming cost V 7 bases and J 4 bases, with 16 bases left between them. This CDR3 contains 14 residues. CDR1 and CDR2 from the germline V gene are SNHLY and FYNNEI. The DNA of the CDR3 is TGTGCCAGCAATCTCAGGGGATGGGGAGAGACCCAGTACTTC. Translation: CASNLRGWGETQYF. Complete variable domain (other parts from reference TRBV2 and TRBJ2-5): EPEVTQTPSHQVTQMGQEVILRCVPISNHLYFYWYRQILGQKVEFLVSFYNNEISEKSEIFDDQFSVERPDGSNFTLKIRSTKLEDSAMYFCASNLRGWGETQYFGPGTRLLVL.

The chain recombines TRBV6-4 with TRBJ1-2, with D perhaps TRBD1 (5 bases). The CDR3 contains 13 residues. Germline loops: CDR1 MRHNA, CDR2 SNTAGT. V was trimmed by 3 bases and J by 7 bases, leaving 12 bases between them. CDR3 region: CASSETGAGGYTF. The CDR3 coding sequence is TGTGCCAGCAGTGAAACAGGTGCGGGTGGCTACACCTTC.

The chain couples TRBV5-1 to TRBJ2-1, with TRBD2 as a possible D gene (6 bases). CDR3 length equals 14 residues. The germline V gene has CDR1 SGHRS and CDR2 YFSETQ. Trimming pared 5 bases from V and 5 bases from J, leaving 14 bases between. In nucleotides, the CDR3 is TGCGCCAGCAGGGAGGCGGGATATGACAATGAGCAGTTCTTC. Its protein is CASREAGYDNEQFF.

The chain links TRBV7-9 to TRBJ2-4; 11 bases agree with TRBD1. The DNA end favors TRBJ2-7, so the J call may be wrong. The CDR3 spans 14 residues. Germline CDR1 and CDR2: SEHNR and FQNEAQ (reference sequence). This CDR3 reads CASSKGQGANEQYF. CDR3 coding DNA: TGTGCCAGCAGCAAAGGACAGGGGGCGAACGAGCAGTACTTC.

The chain recombines TRBV12-5 with TRBJ2-1, with 8 bases matching TRBD2. V was clipped by 1 base and J by 3 bases; unmatched bases: 11. The CDR3 has 18 amino acids. Germline V gives CDR1 LGHNT, CDR2 FRNRAP. The CDR3 DNA is TGTGCTAGTGGTTTGGCAGCGGGGGCGCCGAAAGACTACAATGAGCAGTTCTTC. Its protein product is CASGLAAGAPKDYNEQFF.

This clonotype has a handful of counts. The chain couples TRBV20-1 to TRBJ1-2; TRBD1 agrees at 7 bases. CDR1 is DFQATT, CDR2 SNEGSKA, per germline (reference sequence). The CDR3 runs 16 residues. V was pared by 6 bases and J by 13 bases, with 26 bases of the junction left unmatched. In DNA form, the CDR3 reads TGCAGTGCCCCCCGTTTCGACAGGGCCGTAAAGATGGGAGGCACCTTC. Its translation: CSAPRFDRAVKMGGTF.

The chain joins TRBV7-6 to TRBJ2-3; 7 bases fit TRBD2. Looked up from germline, CDR1 is SGHVS and CDR2 is FNYEAQ. V shed 6 bases and J 6 bases; nucleotides not matched to a gene: 18. CDR3 size: 17 residues. The CDR3 DNA sequence: TGTGCCAGCAGGTTATCCGGACTAGTCGCTTTCCCGGATACGCAGTATTTT. Protein: CASRLSGLVAFPDTQYF.

V gene TRBV7-2 combines with J gene TRBJ2-3, with 7 bases that match TRBD2. The germline gives CDR1 SGHTA, CDR2 FQGNSA. CDR3 length equals 15 residues. The ends lost 2 bases at V and 2 bases at J; junction bases unmatched: 4. The CDR3 loop is CASSLLGGTTDTQYF. The CDR3 DNA follows: TGTGCCAGCAGCTTACTGGGAGGGACCACAGATACGCAGTATTTT.

This clonotype was detected a few times. The J gene is TRBJ1-2, the V gene TRBV29-1; D call uncertain. CDR3 length equals 11 residues. Germline CDR1 reads SQVTM; CDR2 reads ANQGSEA. Deletions cut 2 bases from V and 8 bases from J, with 9 bases between. CDR3 DNA sequence: TGCAGCGTTGAAAGTGGGGAGGGCTACACCTTC. Its protein product is CSVESGEGYTF.

The V gene is TRBV7-2, the J gene TRBJ2-4; the D is unclear. Near its end, the DNA agrees better with TRBJ2-7, so the J call may be wrong. CDR1 and CDR2 from the germline V gene are SGHTA and FQGNSA. The CDR3 sequence is 12 residues long. The CDR3 DNA follows: TGTGCCAGCAGCCCACTATTTGACGAGCAGTACTTC. Protein product: CASSPLFDEQYF.

The genes are TRBV20-1 and TRBJ1-6; D call uncertain. Trimming pared 1 base from V and 6 bases from J, leaving 16 bases between. Germline-derived CDR1 and CDR2 are DFQATT and SNEGSKA (reference sequence). The CDR3 consists of 16 residues. Here the CDR3 reads CSARVWGGPPNSPLHF. The CDR3, as DNA: TGCAGTGCTAGAGTTTGGGGTGGACCGCCTAATTCACCCCTCCACTTT.

The chain carries TRBV20-1 and TRBJ1-5; a possible D gene is TRBD1 (5 bases). This CDR3 is 13 amino acids long. The V gene's germline CDR1 is DFQATT and CDR2 SNEGSKA (reference sequence). The V end was cut by 5 bases, the J end by 7 bases, with 15 bases between. The CDR3 region is CSAVTALGQPQHF. CDR3 DNA: TGCAGTGCTGTGACAGCCTTGGGGCAGCCCCAGCATTTT.

The J gene is TRBJ1-4, the V gene TRBV5-8; unclear D gene. Germline V gene sequence: CDR1 SGHTS, CDR2 YDEGEE. The CDR3 extends over 16 amino acids. The germline V and J ends were trimmed by 0 bases and 0 bases, with 9 bases remaining between them. CDR3 sequence: CASSLAGLATNEKLFF. Here the CDR3 DNA reads TGTGCCAGCAGCTTGGCCGGCCTTGCAACTAATGAAAAACTGTTTTTT.

This chain joins TRBV6-5 and TRBJ2-5, with D tentatively TRBD1 or TRBD2 (5 bases each). Per germline, CDR1 MNHEY and CDR2 SVGAGI. The CDR3 covers 18 residues. V lost 0 bases to trimming and J lost 0 bases, with 17 bases between them. In DNA form, the CDR3 reads TGTGCCAGCAGTTACTCGACGGGGCAGGAGAGGTACCAAGAGACCCAGTACTTC. It translates to CASSYSTGQERYQETQYF.

This clonotype was counted ten times or more. This chain joins TRBV29-1 and TRBJ1-1, with TRBD1 matching over 12 bases. The germline CDR1 and CDR2 sequences are SQVTM and ANQGSEA. The CDR3 runs 16 residues. J lost 0 bases, V lost 4 bases, and 6 bases had no gene match. In DNA, the CDR3 is TGCAGCGTTGTATTCCGGGACAGGGGGCTGAACACTGAAGCTTTCTTT. Its protein product is CSVVFRDRGLNTEAFF.

This clonotype was found once. The genes are TRBV6-6 and TRBJ1-2; 7 nucleotides align to TRBD1. The V gene end was trimmed by 6 bases and the J gene end by 0 bases; junction bases not matched to a gene: 10. Germline V lookup: CDR1 MNHNY, CDR2 SVGAGI (reference sequence). CDR3 length: 16 amino acids. Here the CDR3 reads CASSHATTGTNYGYTF. CDR3 DNA sequence: TGTGCCAGCAGCCACGCTACGACAGGGACTAACTATGGCTACACCTTC.

This chain connects TRBV6-1 to TRBJ2-1; no clear D gene. The CDR3 runs 11 residues. CDR1 and CDR2 (germline): MNHNS, SASEGT. DNA for the CDR3: TGTGCTGCAGAAAGGGTCGGTGAGCAGTTCTTC. Amino acid sequence: CAAERVGEQFF.